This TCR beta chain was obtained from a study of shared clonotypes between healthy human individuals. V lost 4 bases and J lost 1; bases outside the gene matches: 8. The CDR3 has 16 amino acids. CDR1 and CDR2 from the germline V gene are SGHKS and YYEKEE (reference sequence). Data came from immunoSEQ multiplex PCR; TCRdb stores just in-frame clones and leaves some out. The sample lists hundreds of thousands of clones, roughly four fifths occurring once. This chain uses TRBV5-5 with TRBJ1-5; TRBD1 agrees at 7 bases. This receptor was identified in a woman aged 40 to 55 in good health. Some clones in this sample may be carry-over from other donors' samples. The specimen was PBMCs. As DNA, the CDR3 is TGTGCCAGCAGCAAGGACCCGGGACAGAGCAATCAGCCCCAGCATTTT. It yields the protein CASSKDPGQSNQPQHF.